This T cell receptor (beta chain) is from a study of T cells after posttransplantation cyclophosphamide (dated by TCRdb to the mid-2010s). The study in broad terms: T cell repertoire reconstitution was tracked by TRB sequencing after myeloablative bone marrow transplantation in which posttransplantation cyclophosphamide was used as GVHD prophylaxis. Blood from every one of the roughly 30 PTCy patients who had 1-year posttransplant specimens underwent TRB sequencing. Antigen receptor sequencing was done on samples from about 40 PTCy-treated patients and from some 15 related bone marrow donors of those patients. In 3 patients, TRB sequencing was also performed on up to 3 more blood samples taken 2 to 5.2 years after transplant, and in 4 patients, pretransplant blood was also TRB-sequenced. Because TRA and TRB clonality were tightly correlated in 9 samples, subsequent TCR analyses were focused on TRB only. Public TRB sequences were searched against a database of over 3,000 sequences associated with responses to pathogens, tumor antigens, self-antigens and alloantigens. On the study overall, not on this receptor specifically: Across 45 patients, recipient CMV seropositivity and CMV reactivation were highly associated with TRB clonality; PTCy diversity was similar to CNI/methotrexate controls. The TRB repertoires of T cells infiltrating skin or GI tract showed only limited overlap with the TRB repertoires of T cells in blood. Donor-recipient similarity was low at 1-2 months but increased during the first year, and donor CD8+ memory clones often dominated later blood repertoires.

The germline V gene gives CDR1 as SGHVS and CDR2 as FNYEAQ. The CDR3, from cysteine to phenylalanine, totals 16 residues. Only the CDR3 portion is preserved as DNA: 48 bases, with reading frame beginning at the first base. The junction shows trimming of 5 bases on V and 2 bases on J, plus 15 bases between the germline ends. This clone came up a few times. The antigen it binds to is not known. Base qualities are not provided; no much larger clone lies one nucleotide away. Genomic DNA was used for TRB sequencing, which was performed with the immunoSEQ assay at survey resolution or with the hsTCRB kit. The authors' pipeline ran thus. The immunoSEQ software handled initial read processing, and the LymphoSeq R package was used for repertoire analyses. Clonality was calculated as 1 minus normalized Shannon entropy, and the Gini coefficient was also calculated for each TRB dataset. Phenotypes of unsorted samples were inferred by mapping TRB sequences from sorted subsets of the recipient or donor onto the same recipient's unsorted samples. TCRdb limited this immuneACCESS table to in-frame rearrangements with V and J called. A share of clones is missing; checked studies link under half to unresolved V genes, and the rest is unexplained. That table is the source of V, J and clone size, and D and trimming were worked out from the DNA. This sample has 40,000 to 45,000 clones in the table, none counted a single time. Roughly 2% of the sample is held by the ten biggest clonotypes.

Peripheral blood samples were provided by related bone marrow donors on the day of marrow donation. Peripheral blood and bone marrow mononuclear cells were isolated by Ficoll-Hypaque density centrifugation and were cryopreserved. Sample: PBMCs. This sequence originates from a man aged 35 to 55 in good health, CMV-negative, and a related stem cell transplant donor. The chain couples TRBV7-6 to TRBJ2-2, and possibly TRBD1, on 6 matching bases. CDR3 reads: CASSPGTQLNTGELFF. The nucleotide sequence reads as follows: TGTGCCAGCAGCCCTGGGACACAATTAAACACCGGGGAGCTGTTTTTT.